These 2 T cell receptor beta chains originate from one sample sequenced in a study of Tregs in tolerant kidney transplant recipients (dated by TCRdb to the late 2010s). The transplants used related donors along with nonmyeloablative bone marrow transplantation, and in the human trials mixed chimerism was transient. Library method: the immunoSEQ multiplex PCR assay. TCRdb retrieved this table from immuneACCESS and kept in-frame rearrangements only. Not all clones are present; in checked studies, unresolved V genes account for under half, and no reason is known for the remainder. Present in this sample are about 52,000 clones, 91% of which were seen just once. The top ten clonotypes cover roughly 15% of the sample. Sequencing used CD8+ T cells from blood (PBMCs), obtained 24 months after the transplant. These receptors originate from a human patient who received a combined kidney and bone marrow transplant. Following a transplant, a fraction of the T cells may be traceable to the graft donor.

This chain joins TRBV19 and TRBJ2-1; the D gene is possibly TRBD1 (5 bases). V gave up 5 bases and J gave up 8 bases, with 10 bases separating them. Germline CDR1 reads LNHDA; CDR2 reads SQIVND (reference sequence). This CDR3 is 12 amino acids long. The CDR3 loop reads CASSPTEDEQFF. In nucleotides, the CDR3 is TGTGCCAGTAGTCCGACAGAAGATGAGCAGTTCTTC. Using reference TRBV19 and TRBJ2-1 for the parts outside the CDR3, the full variable domain is DGGITQSPKYLFRKEGQNVTLSCEQNLNHDAMYWYRQDPGQGLRLIYYSQIVNDFQKGDIAEGYSVSREKKESFPLTVTSAQKNPTAFYLCASSPTEDEQFFGPGTRLTVL.

The chain joins TRBV11-1 to TRBJ1-1, with 9 bases matching TRBD1. There are 14 residues in the CDR3. The V gene end was trimmed by 3 bases and the J gene end by 3 bases; junction bases not matched to a gene: 2. Germline lookup yields CDR1 SGHAT and CDR2 FQDESV (reference sequence). The CDR3 is CASSLGQGDTEAFF. The CDR3 bases are TGTGCCAGCAGCTTGGGACAGGGCGACACTGAAGCTTTCTTT.